This passage covers 25 T cell receptor beta chains from one sample sequenced in a study of T cells in localized non-small cell lung cancer. Assay: immunoSEQ multiplex PCR; the TCRdb copy retains only in-frame clones and omits some. The sample contains 5,000 to 7,000 clones, 85% of which appear only once. The sample here was PBMCs, taken before any cancer treatment. The receptor set was obtained from a woman between 35 and 70 years old with stage II lung adenocarcinoma.

J is TRBJ1-1 and V is TRBV2; no definite D call. This CDR3 contains 14 residues. Germline values: CDR1 SNHLY, CDR2 FYNNEI. V was clipped by 0 bases and J by 0 bases, with 5 bases between them. CDR3 sequence reads: CASSEAGMNTEAFF. DNA for the CDR3: TGTGCCAGCAGTGAAGCGGGTATGAACACTGAAGCTTTCTTT. Full variable domain (missing parts from reference TRBV2 and TRBJ1-1): EPEVTQTPSHQVTQMGQEVILRCVPISNHLYFYWYRQILGQKVEFLVSFYNNEISEKSEIFDDQFSVERPDGSNFTLKIRSTKLEDSAMYFCASSEAGMNTEAFFGQGTRLTVV.

This sequence joins TRBV2 and TRBJ2-7; tentative D call: TRBD2 (6 bases). The germline CDR1 and CDR2 sequences are SNHLY and FYNNEI. The CDR3 is 15 amino acids. V was clipped by 6 bases and J by 7 bases, with 22 bases between them. CDR3 residues: CASSPTRDGGKEQYF. The CDR3 DNA reads as TGTGCCAGCAGCCCTACCAGAGACGGGGGTAAAGAGCAGTACTTC.

The J gene is TRBJ1-5, the V gene TRBV27; D is perhaps TRBD1 (6 bases). CDR3 length: 15 amino acids. Trimming removed 3 bases from V and 0 bases from J, with 9 bases in between. The germline CDR1 and CDR2 sequences are MNHEY and SMNVEV (reference sequence). The CDR3 spells CASSLGHYSNQPQHF. The CDR3 DNA follows: TGTGCCAGCAGTTTGGGACACTATAGCAATCAGCCCCAGCATTTT.

The genes are TRBV7-7 and TRBJ2-5, with 9 bases identical to TRBD1. This CDR3 has 15 amino acids. Germline loops: CDR1 SSHAT, CDR2 FNYEAQ (reference sequence). The CDR3 protein is CASSRIQGAGETQYF. The DNA of the CDR3 is TGTGCTAGCTCCCGTATACAGGGGGCAGGGGAGACCCAGTACTTC.

V usage is TRBV25-1 and J usage is TRBJ1-2; TRBD1 agrees at 10 bases. CDR1 MGHDK and CDR2 SYGVNS come from the germline V gene. The CDR3 has 15 residues. The trim removed 5 bases at V and 8 bases at J, leaving 11 bases unmatched. The CDR3 nucleotides are TGTGCCAGCAGTCCCGGGGACAGGGGTTTGGGGGGCTACACCTTC. Translated, it gives CASSPGDRGLGGYTF.

The chain couples TRBV7-9 to TRBJ1-4, with D perhaps matching TRBD1 (6 bases). This CDR3 is built from 13 residues. Germline CDR1 reads SEHNR; CDR2 reads FQNEAQ (reference sequence). For the CDR3, the DNA is TGTGCGGGGGCGGGGGCGAGTAATGAAAAACTGTTTTTT. This sequence encodes CAGAGASNEKLFF. The full variable domain, its missing parts supplied by reference TRBV7-9 and TRBJ1-4, is DTGVSQNPRHKITKRGQNVTFRCDPISEHNRLYWYRQTLGQGPEFLTYFQNEAQLEKSRLLSDRFSAERPKGSFSTLEIQRTEQGDSAMYLCAGAGASNEKLFFGSGTQLSVL.

This rearrangement joins TRBV7-8 to TRBJ1-1, with D tentatively TRBD1 (5 bases). Germline-derived CDR1 and CDR2 are SGHVS and FQNEAQ. The V gene lost 0 bases and the J gene lost 1 base, with 9 bases spanning the gap. This CDR3 region has 15 residues. CDR3 amino acids: CASSLARGGNTEAFF. The CDR3 DNA follows: TGTGCCAGCAGCTTAGCTAGGGGAGGGAACACTGAAGCTTTCTTT.

The V gene is TRBV11-2, the J gene TRBJ2-7; TRBD1 matches at 9 bases. Trimming cost V 4 bases and J 2 bases; bases outside gene matches: 3. The CDR3 spans 14 residues. Germline lookup yields CDR1 SGHAT and CDR2 FQNNGV. Written as DNA, the CDR3 is TGTGCCAGCAGCTCCGGGACAGGGACCTACGAGCAGTACTTC. Its protein is CASSSGTGTYEQYF.

The chain links TRBV2 to TRBJ2-4; D perhaps matches TRBD1 (6 bases). CDR3 size: 13 residues. The germline V gene encodes CDR1 SNHLY and CDR2 FYNNEI. Trimming took off 8 bases at V and 8 bases at J, with 16 bases between the two ends. The CDR3 loop reads CASGLRQVDIQYF. The CDR3 DNA sequence: TGTGCCAGCGGCCTTCGACAGGTGGACATTCAGTACTTC.

V is TRBV9 and J is TRBJ1-1; D possibly corresponds to TRBD1 (5 bases). The CDR3 is 16 amino acids. The ends were cut back, 4 bases at V and 1 base at J, with 17 bases in the middle. Germline values: CDR1 SGDLS, CDR2 YYNGEE. The CDR3 region has the DNA TGTGCCAGCAGCCCCCACCTCAAAGGGACGAACACTGAAGCTTTCTTT. This sequence encodes CASSPHLKGTNTEAFF.

The J gene is TRBJ1-1, the V gene TRBV11-1; no reliable D call. Trimming took off 5 bases at V and 0 bases at J, with 13 bases between the two ends. The CDR3 length is 15 residues. Per the germline V gene, CDR1 is SGHAT and CDR2 is FQDESV (reference sequence). CDR3 sequence reads: CASSRGREMNTEAFF. CDR3 DNA sequence: TGTGCCAGCAGCCGCGGACGGGAGATGAACACTGAAGCTTTCTTT.

The J gene is TRBJ2-3, the V gene TRBV6-4, with unresolved D. V gave up 5 bases and J gave up 2 bases, with 11 bases separating them. From germline, CDR1 is MRHNA and CDR2 SNTAGT. CDR3 size: 14 residues. The CDR3 DNA is TGTGCCAGCAGTAGGAATGGAAACACAGATACGCAGTATTTT. It is translated as CASSRNGNTDTQYF.

The chain couples TRBV19 to TRBJ2-6, with a tentative D call TRBD1 (5 bases). Germline V gene data show CDR1 as LNHDA and CDR2 as SQIVND (reference sequence). Trimming left V 3 bases short and J 2 bases short, with 14 bases between. The CDR3 has 17 residues. The CDR3 loop is CASSISIKGPGANVLTF. CDR3 nucleotide sequence: TGTGCCAGTAGTATTAGCATAAAGGGGCCTGGGGCCAACGTCCTGACTTTC.

The chain couples TRBV7-9 to TRBJ1-4, with D unresolved. V lost 4 bases to trimming and J lost 8 bases, with 14 bases between them. Germline values: CDR1 SEHNR, CDR2 FQNEAQ (reference sequence). CDR3 length: 14 residues. The CDR3 DNA is TGTGCCAGCAGCTGGTCTGGGGAAGGGGAAAAACTGTTTTTT. Its translation: CASSWSGEGEKLFF.

V is TRBV7-8 and J is TRBJ1-3, with a tentative D call TRBD1 (5 bases). V was pared by 1 base and J by 4 bases, with 11 bases between. Germline lookup yields CDR1 SGHVS and CDR2 FQNEAQ. The CDR3 has 15 residues. DNA of the CDR3: TGTGCCAGCAGCTTAGTGGGAGGGGCAGGAAACACCATATATTTT. Its translation: CASSLVGGAGNTIYF.

This clone was picked up one time. The gene calls are TRBV19 and TRBJ1-6; 11 positions match TRBD1. The CDR3 runs to 18 residues. Germline values: CDR1 LNHDA, CDR2 SQIVND (reference sequence). The V and J ends lost 3 bases and 8 bases, in that order; junction bases with no gene match: 12. CDR3 in amino acids: CASSIRTGGPASDSPLHF. In nucleotides, the CDR3 is TGTGCCAGTAGTATCCGGACAGGGGGCCCTGCAAGCGATTCACCCCTCCACTTT.

The chain employs TRBV27 and TRBJ1-2; D is ambiguous. The length of the CDR3 is 15 residues. V was pared by 2 bases and J by 0 bases, with 10 bases between. Germline V gene data show CDR1 as MNHEY and CDR2 as SMNVEV (reference sequence). In DNA form, the CDR3 reads TGTGCCAGCAGTTTAGACCGCCACTCTAACTATGGCTACACCTTC. As protein: CASSLDRHSNYGYTF.

CDR3 loop: CASSLYPGGETEAFF. CDR3 DNA sequence: TGTGCCAGCAGTTTATACCCAGGGGGTGAAACTGAAGCTTTCTTT. The chain joins TRBV28 to TRBJ1-1; 7 bases match TRBD1. CDR1 is MDHEN and CDR2 is SYDVKM in the germline V gene. V lost 1 base to trimming and J lost 5 bases; unmatched junction nucleotides: 7. This CDR3 has 15 residues.

This chain connects TRBV6-5 to TRBJ2-6; D ambiguous. Germline loops: CDR1 MNHEY, CDR2 SVGAGI. V was cut by 0 bases and J by 4 bases, with 7 bases left in between. The CDR3 extends over 15 amino acids. The CDR3 DNA follows: TGTGCCAGCAGTTACTCAGGGTCAGGGGCCAACGTCCTGACTTTC. Amino acid sequence: CASSYSGSGANVLTF.

V gene TRBV6-5 combines with J gene TRBJ2-1; a weak D match, TRBD2 (6 bases). The CDR3 spans 15 residues. Trimming removed 6 bases from V and 3 bases from J, with 15 bases in between. Germline assignment: CDR1 MNHEY and CDR2 SVGAGI. The CDR3 nucleotides are TGTGCCAGCAGCCACACGACTAGAGACTACAATGAGCAGTTCTTC. It codes for CASSHTTRDYNEQFF.

This rearrangement joins TRBV5-1 to TRBJ1-1, with 7 bases lining up with TRBD1. CDR3 length: 15 amino acids. CDR1 and CDR2 from the germline V gene are SGHRS and YFSETQ. After removal of 3 bases from V and 2 bases from J, the junction contained 7 bases not matched to a gene. The CDR3: CASSWDRQGNTEAFF. CDR3 coding DNA: TGCGCCAGCAGCTGGGACCGACAGGGAAACACTGAAGCTTTCTTT.

The chain combines TRBV19 with TRBJ2-7; 9 nucleotides agree with TRBD1. Germline CDR1 LNHDA, CDR2 SQIVND (reference sequence). V lost 3 bases to trimming and J lost 4 bases; unmatched junction nucleotides: 7. CDR3 length: 15 residues. The CDR3 nucleotides are TGTGCCAGTAGTATGAAGGGACAGGGCGATTACGAGCAGTACTTC. This translates into CASSMKGQGDYEQYF.

The chain employs TRBV19 and TRBJ2-1; 9 nucleotides match TRBD2. Trimming cost V 4 bases and J 9 bases; bases outside gene matches: 7. The length of the CDR3 is 14 residues. Germline CDR1 LNHDA, CDR2 SQIVND (reference sequence). Here the CDR3 reads CASSTSGLAVEQFF. Written as DNA, the CDR3 is TGTGCCAGTAGTACCTCGGGACTAGCAGTTGAGCAGTTCTTC. Full variable domain (remainder filled in from reference TRBV19 and TRBJ2-1): DGGITQSPKYLFRKEGQNVTLSCEQNLNHDAMYWYRQDPGQGLRLIYYSQIVNDFQKGDIAEGYSVSREKKESFPLTVTSAQKNPTAFYLCASSTSGLAVEQFFGPGTRLTVL.

The CDR3 spells CSVGSRGRQETQYF. CDR3 sequence (DNA): TGCAGCGTTGGTTCCCGGGGACGTCAAGAGACCCAGTACTTC. The chain carries TRBV29-1 and TRBJ2-5; tentatively, D is TRBD1 or TRBD2 (5 bases each). This CDR3 is built from 14 residues. V lost 4 bases, J lost 2 bases, and 14 bases lay in between. CDR1 and CDR2 (germline): SQVTM, ANQGSEA.

The chain is built from TRBV19 and TRBJ1-2; a weak D match, TRBD1 (6 bases). This CDR3 has 16 amino acids. In germline, CDR1 is LNHDA, CDR2 SQIVND (reference sequence). Trimming stripped 2 bases from V and 4 bases from J, with 17 bases between. CDR3 coding DNA: TGTGCCAGTAGTATAACCGGCGGCAGGGGAGGCTATGGCTACACCTTC. Translating it yields CASSITGGRGGYGYTF.